The rows below give T cell receptor beta chains drawn from one sample of a study of prognosis after radiotherapy for stage I lung cancer. TCRdb re-analysed the multiplex PCR reads in MiXCR, keeping a single row per CDR3 protein. This sample has 15,000 to 20,000 distinct CDR3 sequences, with around 30% found just once. The specimen was PBMCs, collected before or after stereotactic body radiation therapy (not recorded which). The receptors shown here come from a donor over 45 with non-small cell lung cancer. Each CDR3 is given with its conserved first and last residue. Fields, in order: V gene, CDR3 length, clone size, CDR3 protein. Size tells how often a clone was seen (once, few, many) or the class of an expanded clone, and some rows leave it out.

v_call: TRBV2
cdr3_length: 13
clone_size: -
cdr3_aa: CASSEDRDEKLFF

v_call: TRBV7-2
cdr3_length: 17
clone_size: -
cdr3_aa: CASSLEYIRAGKETQYF

v_call: TRBV9
cdr3_length: 13
clone_size: -
cdr3_aa: CASNVLSDAEQFF

v_call: TRBV5-6
cdr3_length: 14
clone_size: -
cdr3_aa: CASSLRRRYNEQFF

v_call: TRBV6-9
cdr3_length: 13
clone_size: -
cdr3_aa: CASSFWDITEAFF

v_call: TRBV12-3/TRBV12-4
cdr3_length: 14
clone_size: -
cdr3_aa: CASSRSRILDEQFF

v_call: TRBV11-2
cdr3_length: 15
clone_size: medium-sized
cdr3_aa: CASSLLAGGWDTQYF

v_call: TRBV6-5
cdr3_length: 15
clone_size: many
cdr3_aa: CASSYGEGQGDTQYF

v_call: TRBV30
cdr3_length: 12
clone_size: many
cdr3_aa: CAWGSPNTEAFF

v_call: TRBV6-1
cdr3_length: 12
clone_size: -
cdr3_aa: CASQGSGNTIYF

v_call: TRBV5-6
cdr3_length: 19
clone_size: -
cdr3_aa: CASSNSKGQGAIFMETQYF

v_call: TRBV24-1
cdr3_length: 15
clone_size: medium-sized
cdr3_aa: CATSDAALAGNEQFF

v_call: TRBV19
cdr3_length: 15
clone_size: medium-sized
cdr3_aa: CASSIPDRDVGEQFF

v_call: TRBV30
cdr3_length: 15
clone_size: -
cdr3_aa: CAWSLLAGESNEQFF

v_call: TRBV7-9
cdr3_length: 20
clone_size: many
cdr3_aa: CASSLGGPRPGLVVADTQYF

v_call: TRBV24-1
cdr3_length: 17
clone_size: many
cdr3_aa: CATSESYLAGIHNEQFF

v_call: TRBV12-3/TRBV12-4
cdr3_length: 12
clone_size: many
cdr3_aa: CASGQAPYEQYF

v_call: TRBV28
cdr3_length: 13
clone_size: many
cdr3_aa: CASRGQGGEKLFF

v_call: TRBV12-3/TRBV12-4
cdr3_length: 12
clone_size: many
cdr3_aa: CASVGNYYGYTF

v_call: TRBV6-1
cdr3_length: 13
clone_size: many
cdr3_aa: CASIPPAYNEQFF